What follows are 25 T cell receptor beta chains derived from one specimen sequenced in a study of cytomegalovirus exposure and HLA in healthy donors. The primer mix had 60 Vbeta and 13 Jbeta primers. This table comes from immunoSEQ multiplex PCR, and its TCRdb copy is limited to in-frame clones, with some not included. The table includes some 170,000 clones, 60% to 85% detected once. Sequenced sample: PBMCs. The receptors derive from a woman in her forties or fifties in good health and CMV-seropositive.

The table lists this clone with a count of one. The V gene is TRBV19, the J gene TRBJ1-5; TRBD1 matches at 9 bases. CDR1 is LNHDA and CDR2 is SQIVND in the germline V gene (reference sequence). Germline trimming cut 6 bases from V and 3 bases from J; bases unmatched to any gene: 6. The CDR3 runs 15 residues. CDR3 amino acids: CASRTRDRANQPQHF. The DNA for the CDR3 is TGTGCCAGTAGGACGAGGGACAGGGCCAATCAGCCCCAGCATTTT.

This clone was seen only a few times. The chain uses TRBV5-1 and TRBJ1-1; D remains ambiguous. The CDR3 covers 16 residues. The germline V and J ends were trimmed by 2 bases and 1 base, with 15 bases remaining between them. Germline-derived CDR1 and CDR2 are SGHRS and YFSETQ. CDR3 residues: CASSFLLPGRNTEAFF. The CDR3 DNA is TGCGCCAGCAGCTTTCTACTCCCCGGGAGGAACACTGAAGCTTTCTTT. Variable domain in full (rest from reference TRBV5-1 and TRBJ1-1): KAGVTQTPRYLIKTRGQQVTLSCSPISGHRSVSWYQQTPGQGLQFLFEYFSETQRNKGNFPGRFSGRQFSNSRSEMNVSTLELGDSALYLCASSFLLPGRNTEAFFGQGTRLTVV.

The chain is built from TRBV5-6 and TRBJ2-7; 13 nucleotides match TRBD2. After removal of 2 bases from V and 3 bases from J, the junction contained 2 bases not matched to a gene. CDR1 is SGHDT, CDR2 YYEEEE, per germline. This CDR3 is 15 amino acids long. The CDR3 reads CASSLGLAGDYEQYF. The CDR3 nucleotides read TGTGCCAGCAGCTTAGGACTAGCGGGGGACTACGAGCAGTACTTC.

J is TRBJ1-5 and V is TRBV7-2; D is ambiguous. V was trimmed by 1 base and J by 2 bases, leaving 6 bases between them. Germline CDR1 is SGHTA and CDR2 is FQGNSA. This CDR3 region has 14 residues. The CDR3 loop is CASSLGQGNQPQHF. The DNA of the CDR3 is TGTGCCAGCAGCTTAGGCCAGGGCAATCAGCCCCAGCATTTT.

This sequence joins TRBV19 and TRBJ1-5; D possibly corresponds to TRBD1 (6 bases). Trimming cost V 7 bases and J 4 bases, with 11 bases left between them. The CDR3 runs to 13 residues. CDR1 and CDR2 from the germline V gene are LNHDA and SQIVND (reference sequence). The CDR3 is CASMAGENQPQHF. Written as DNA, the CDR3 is TGTGCCAGTATGGCAGGGGAAAATCAGCCCCAGCATTTT.

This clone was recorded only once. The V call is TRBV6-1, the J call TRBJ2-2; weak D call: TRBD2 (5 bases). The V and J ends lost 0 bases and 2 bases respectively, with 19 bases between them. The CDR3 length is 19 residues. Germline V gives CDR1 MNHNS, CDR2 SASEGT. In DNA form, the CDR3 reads TGTGCCAGCAGTGAAGCCTCCCTATTGCGGCGGGCAAACACCGGGGAGCTGTTTTTT. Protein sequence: CASSEASLLRRANTGELFF.

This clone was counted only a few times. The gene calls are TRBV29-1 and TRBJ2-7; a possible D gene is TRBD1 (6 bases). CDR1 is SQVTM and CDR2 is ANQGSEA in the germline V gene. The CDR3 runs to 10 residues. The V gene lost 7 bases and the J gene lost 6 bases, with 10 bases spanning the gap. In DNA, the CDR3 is TGCAGCGCGTTAGGGGGCGAGCAGTACTTC. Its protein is CSALGGEQYF.

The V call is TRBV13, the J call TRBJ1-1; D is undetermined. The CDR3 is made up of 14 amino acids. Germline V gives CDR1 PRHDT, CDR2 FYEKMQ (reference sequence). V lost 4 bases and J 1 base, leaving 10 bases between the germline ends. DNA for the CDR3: TGTGCCAGCAGCTCATCGGAGACGAACACTGAAGCTTTCTTT. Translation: CASSSSETNTEAFF.

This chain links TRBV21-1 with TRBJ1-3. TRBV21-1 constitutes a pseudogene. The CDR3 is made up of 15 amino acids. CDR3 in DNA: TGTGCCAGCAGGAAAACGGGTTCCTCTGGAAACACCATATATTTT. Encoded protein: CASRKTGSSGNTIYF.

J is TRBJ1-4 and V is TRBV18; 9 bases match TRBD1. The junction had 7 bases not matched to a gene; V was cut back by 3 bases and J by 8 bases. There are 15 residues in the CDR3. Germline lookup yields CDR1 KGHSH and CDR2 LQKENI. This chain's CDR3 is CASSPPGQGGEKLFF. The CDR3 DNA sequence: TGTGCCAGCTCACCCCCGGGACAGGGAGGCGAAAAACTGTTTTTT.

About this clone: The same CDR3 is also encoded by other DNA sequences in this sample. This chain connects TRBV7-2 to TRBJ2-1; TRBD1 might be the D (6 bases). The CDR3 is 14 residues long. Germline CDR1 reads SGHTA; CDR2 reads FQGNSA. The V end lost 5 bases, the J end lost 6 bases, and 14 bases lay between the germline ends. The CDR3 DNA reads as TGTGCCAGCAGCCGAGGGGGTAGGGGCAATGAGCAGTTCTTC. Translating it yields CASSRGGRGNEQFF.

CDR3 sequence reads: CSVVLAGQETQYF. The CDR3 bases are TGCAGCGTTGTACTAGCGGGGCAAGAGACCCAGTACTTC. The V gene is TRBV29-1, the J gene TRBJ2-5; 10 bases align to TRBD2. Unmatched junction bases numbered 1, after V lost 4 bases and J lost 2 bases. From germline, CDR1 is SQVTM and CDR2 ANQGSEA. The CDR3 consists of 13 residues.

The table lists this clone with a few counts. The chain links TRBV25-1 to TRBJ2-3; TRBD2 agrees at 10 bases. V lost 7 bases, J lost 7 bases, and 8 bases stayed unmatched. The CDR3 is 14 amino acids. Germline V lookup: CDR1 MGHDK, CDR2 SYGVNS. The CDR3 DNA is TGTGCCAGCACCCTAGCGGGGGCGGGTAATACGCAGTATTTT. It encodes CASTLAGAGNTQYF.

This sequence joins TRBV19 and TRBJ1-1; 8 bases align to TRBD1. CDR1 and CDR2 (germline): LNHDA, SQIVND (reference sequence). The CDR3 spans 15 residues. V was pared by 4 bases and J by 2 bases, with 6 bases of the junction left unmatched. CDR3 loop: CASSTNRGINTEAFF. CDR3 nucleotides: TGTGCCAGTAGTACAAACAGGGGGATAAACACTGAAGCTTTCTTT. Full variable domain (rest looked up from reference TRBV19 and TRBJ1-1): DGGITQSPKYLFRKEGQNVTLSCEQNLNHDAMYWYRQDPGQGLRLIYYSQIVNDFQKGDIAEGYSVSREKKESFPLTVTSAQKNPTAFYLCASSTNRGINTEAFFGQGTRLTVV.

This chain's CDR3 is CASSRQGTRQLFF. The CDR3 DNA sequence: TGTGCCAGCAGCCGACAGGGAACGAGGCAACTGTTTTTT. The V call is TRBV5-6, the J call TRBJ1-4, with 7 positions matching TRBD1. Germline CDR1 and CDR2: SGHDT and YYEEEE. V lost 4 bases, J lost 12 bases, and 9 bases stayed unmatched. The CDR3 is 13 residues long.

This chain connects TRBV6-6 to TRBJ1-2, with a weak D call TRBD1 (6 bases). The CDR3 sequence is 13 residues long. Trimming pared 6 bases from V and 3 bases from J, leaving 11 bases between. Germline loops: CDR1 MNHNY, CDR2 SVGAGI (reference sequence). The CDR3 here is CASSRDTDYGYTF. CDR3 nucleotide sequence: TGTGCCAGCAGCAGGGACACCGACTATGGCTACACCTTC.

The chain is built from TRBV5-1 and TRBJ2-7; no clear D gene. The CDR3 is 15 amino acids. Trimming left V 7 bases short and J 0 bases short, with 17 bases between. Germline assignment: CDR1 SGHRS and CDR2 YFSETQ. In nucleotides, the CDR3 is TGCGCCAGCCAACTTGGTCCCTCCATCTCCTACGAGCAGTACTTC. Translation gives CASQLGPSISYEQYF.

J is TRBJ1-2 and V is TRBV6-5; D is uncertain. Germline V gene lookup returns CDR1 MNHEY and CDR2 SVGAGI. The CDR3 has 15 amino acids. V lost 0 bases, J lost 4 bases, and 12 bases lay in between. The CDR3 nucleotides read TGTGCCAGCAGTTACTCGAGGGCCGGGAGCTATGGCTACACCTTC. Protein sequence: CASSYSRAGSYGYTF.

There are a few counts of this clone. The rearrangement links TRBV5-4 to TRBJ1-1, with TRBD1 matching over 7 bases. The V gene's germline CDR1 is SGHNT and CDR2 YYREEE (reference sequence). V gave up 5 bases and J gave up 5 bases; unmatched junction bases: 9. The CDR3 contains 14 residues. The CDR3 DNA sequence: TGTGCCAGCAGTCTCAACAGGGGTCAGACTGAAGCTTTCTTT. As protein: CASSLNRGQTEAFF.

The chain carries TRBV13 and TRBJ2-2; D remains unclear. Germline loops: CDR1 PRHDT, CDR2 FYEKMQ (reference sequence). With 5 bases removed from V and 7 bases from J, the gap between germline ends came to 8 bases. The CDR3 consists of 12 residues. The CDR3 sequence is CASSRNIGELFF. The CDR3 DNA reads TGTGCCAGCAGCCGTAATATCGGGGAGCTGTTTTTT.

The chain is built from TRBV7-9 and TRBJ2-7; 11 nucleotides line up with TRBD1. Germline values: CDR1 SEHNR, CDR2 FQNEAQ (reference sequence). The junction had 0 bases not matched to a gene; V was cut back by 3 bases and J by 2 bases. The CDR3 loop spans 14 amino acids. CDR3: CASSLGQGAYEQYF. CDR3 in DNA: TGTGCCAGCAGCTTGGGACAGGGGGCCTACGAGCAGTACTTC.

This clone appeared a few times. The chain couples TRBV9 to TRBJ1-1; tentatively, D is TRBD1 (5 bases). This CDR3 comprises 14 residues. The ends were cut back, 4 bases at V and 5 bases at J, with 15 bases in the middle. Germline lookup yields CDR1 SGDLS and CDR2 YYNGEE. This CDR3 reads CASSPAQGYTEAFF. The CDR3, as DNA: TGTGCCAGCAGCCCCGCCCAGGGTTATACTGAAGCTTTCTTT.

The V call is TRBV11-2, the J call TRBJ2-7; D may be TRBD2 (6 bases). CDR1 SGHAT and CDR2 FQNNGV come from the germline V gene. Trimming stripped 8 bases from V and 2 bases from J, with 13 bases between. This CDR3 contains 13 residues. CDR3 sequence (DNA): TGTGCCAGCCGTAGGGGCGGGACCTACGAGCAGTACTTC. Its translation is CASRRGGTYEQYF.

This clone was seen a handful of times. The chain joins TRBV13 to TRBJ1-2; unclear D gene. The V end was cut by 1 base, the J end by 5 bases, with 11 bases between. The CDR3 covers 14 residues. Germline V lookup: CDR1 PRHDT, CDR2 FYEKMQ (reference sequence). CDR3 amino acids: CASSLDAAAYGYTF. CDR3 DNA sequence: TGTGCCAGCAGCTTAGATGCGGCAGCGTATGGCTACACCTTC.

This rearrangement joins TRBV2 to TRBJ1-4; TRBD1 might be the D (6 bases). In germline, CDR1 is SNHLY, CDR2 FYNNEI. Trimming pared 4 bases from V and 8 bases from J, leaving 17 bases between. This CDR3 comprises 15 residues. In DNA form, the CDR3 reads TGTGCCAGCAGTGCAGATCAGGGGAAAGACGAAAAACTGTTTTTT. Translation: CASSADQGKDEKLFF.